A selection of T cell receptor beta chains follows, all from one sample in a study of read filtering for tumor transcriptome and immune sequencing. TCRdb re-analysed the reads in MiXCR, keeping a single row per CDR3 protein. The repertoire holds 94,000 or so distinct CDR3 sequences, with over 9% as singletons. Source material: a population of CD138-negative cells sorted from bone marrow. These receptors were taken from a donor at least 40 years old with multiple myeloma. Each CDR3 is given with its conserved first and last residue. The D gene is left open where the match is weak. Rows may omit the clone size; those that give it use once, few, many or a size class.

V gene: TRBV9
J gene: TRBJ2-5
clone size: few
D gene: TRBD2
CDR3 DNA: TGTGCCAGCGGCGTAGGGGCTGCTAGCGGGACCTTACAAGAGACCCAGTACTTC
CDR3 protein: CASGVGAASGTLQETQYF

V gene: TRBV7-9
J gene: TRBJ2-7
clone size: many
D gene: TRBD2
CDR3 DNA: TGTGCCAGCAGCCCAGCGGGAGGCCCCTACTACGAGCAGTACTTC
CDR3 protein: CASSPAGGPYYEQYF

V gene: TRBV5-1
J gene: TRBJ2-1
clone size: many
D gene: TRBD2
CDR3 DNA: TGCGCCAGCAGCTTGACTAGCGGAGTTTACAATGAGCAGTTCTTC
CDR3 protein: CASSLTSGVYNEQFF

V gene: TRBV28
J gene: TRBJ2-7
clone size: many
D gene: NA
CDR3 DNA: TGTGCCAGCAGGGAGGGGGCCTACGAGCAGTACTTC
CDR3 protein: CASREGAYEQYF

V gene: TRBV11-2
J gene: TRBJ2-6
clone size: many
D gene: NA
CDR3 DNA: TGTGCCAGCAGCTTCAACAGGGCGTACTCTGGGGCCAACGTCCTGACTTTC
CDR3 protein: CASSFNRAYSGANVLTF

V gene: TRBV30
J gene: TRBJ1-2
clone size: once
D gene: NA
CDR3 DNA: TGTGCCTGGAGTATTGAGTTTAGCTATGGCAACACCTTC
CDR3 protein: CAWSIEFSYGNTF

V gene: TRBV19
J gene: TRBJ2-7
clone size: few
D gene: TRBD1
CDR3 DNA: TGTGCCAGTAGCACCCGGGACAGGGGCTCCGAGCAGTACTTC
CDR3 protein: CASSTRDRGSEQYF

V gene: TRBV7-9
J gene: TRBJ2-7
clone size: many
D gene: NA
CDR3 DNA: TGTGCCAGCAGCTTGGACAATAAGTACGAGCAGTACTTC
CDR3 protein: CASSLDNKYEQYF

V gene: TRBV7-2
J gene: TRBJ2-7
clone size: many
D gene: TRBD2
CDR3 DNA: TGTGCCAGCAGCTTAACTAGCGGGAGTAACTACGAGCAGTACTTC
CDR3 protein: CASSLTSGSNYEQYF

V gene: TRBV7-2
J gene: TRBJ2-1
clone size: few
D gene: NA
CDR3 DNA: TGTGCCAGCAGCCGACCCAAACACAATGAGCAGTTCTTC
CDR3 protein: CASSRPKHNEQFF

V gene: TRBV2
J gene: TRBJ2-5
clone size: many
D gene: NA
CDR3 DNA: TGTGCCAGCAGTGGACAAGGAGAGACCCAGTACTTC
CDR3 protein: CASSGQGETQYF

V gene: TRBV29-1
J gene: TRBJ2-1
clone size: many
D gene: NA
CDR3 DNA: TGCAGCGCCGAGGGGTTATACAATGAGCAGTTCTTC
CDR3 protein: CSAEGLYNEQFF

V gene: TRBV5-1
J gene: TRBJ2-7
clone size: many
D gene: NA
CDR3 DNA: TGCGCCAGCAGCGTGGGACTTTACGAGCAGTACTTC
CDR3 protein: CASSVGLYEQYF

V gene: TRBV28
J gene: TRBJ2-1
clone size: many
D gene: NA
CDR3 DNA: TGTGCCAGCAGTTTGAGACCCTACAATGAGCAGTTCTTC
CDR3 protein: CASSLRPYNEQFF

V gene: TRBV5-1
J gene: TRBJ1-1
clone size: few
D gene: NA
CDR3 DNA: TGCGCCAGCAGCGAAATTCAGGGCACTGAAGCTTTCTTT
CDR3 protein: CASSEIQGTEAFF

V gene: TRBV29-1
J gene: TRBJ2-5
clone size: many
D gene: NA
CDR3 DNA: TGCAGCGTTGAAGTTTCTAGGCGAGAGACCCAGTACTTC
CDR3 protein: CSVEVSRRETQYF

V gene: TRBV24-1
J gene: TRBJ1-5
clone size: many
D gene: NA
CDR3 DNA: TGTGCCACCGGGGGTGACGGAGATCAGCCCCAGCATTTT
CDR3 protein: CATGGDGDQPQHF

V gene: TRBV2
J gene: TRBJ2-5
clone size: many
D gene: TRBD2
CDR3 DNA: TGTGCCAGCAGTGAAAGGACTAGCCAAGAGACCCAGTACTTC
CDR3 protein: CASSERTSQETQYF

V gene: TRBV15
J gene: TRBJ2-1
clone size: many
D gene: TRBD2
CDR3 DNA: TGTGCCACCAGCAGGGTAGCGGGAGAGGAGCAGTTCTTC
CDR3 protein: CATSRVAGEEQFF

V gene: TRBV23-1
J gene: TRBJ1-6
clone size: few
D gene: TRBD1
CDR3 DNA: TGCGCCAGCAGTCAATGTGGACAGGAAACCTATAATTCACCCCTCCACTTT
CDR3 protein: CASSQCGQETYNSPLHF

V gene: TRBV29-1
J gene: TRBJ2-3
clone size: many
D gene: TRBD1
CDR3 DNA: TGCAGCGTCTCCACAGGGGGCAGCACAGATACGCAGTATTTT
CDR3 protein: CSVSTGGSTDTQYF

V gene: TRBV20-1
J gene: TRBJ1-5
clone size: NA
D gene: TRBD1
CDR3 DNA: TGCAGTGCTAGTGCACGGACAGGGGTCACTCAGCCCCAGCATTTT
CDR3 protein: CSASARTGVTQPQHF

V gene: TRBV20-1
J gene: TRBJ2-1
clone size: many
D gene: TRBD2
CDR3 DNA: TGCAGTGCTAGAGATCGGGTAGCGGGAGCGAGTGAGCAGTTCTTC
CDR3 protein: CSARDRVAGASEQFF

V gene: TRBV27
J gene: TRBJ2-3
clone size: many
D gene: NA
CDR3 DNA: TGTGCCAGCAGTTTCCGTTATCGCACAGATACGCAGTATTTT
CDR3 protein: CASSFRYRTDTQYF

V gene: TRBV28
J gene: TRBJ1-1
clone size: many
D gene: NA
CDR3 DNA: TGTGCCAGCAGTGCGGTATGGGAAATGAACACTGAAGCTTTCTTT
CDR3 protein: CASSAVWEMNTEAFF

V gene: TRBV3-1
J gene: TRBJ2-1
clone size: many
D gene: NA
CDR3 DNA: TGTGCCAGCAGCCAAGATTCGCTCAGGCCGCGTGGTAATGAGCAGTTCTTC
CDR3 protein: CASSQDSLRPRGNEQFF

V gene: TRBV12-3/TRBV12-4
J gene: TRBJ1-3
clone size: few
D gene: NA
CDR3 DNA: TGTGCCAGCAGACACCGACGGCTCTCTGGAAACACCATATATTTT
CDR3 protein: CASRHRRLSGNTIYF

V gene: TRBV28
J gene: TRBJ2-7
clone size: many
D gene: NA
CDR3 DNA: TGTGCCAGCAACCCAAGTCGAGATTACGAGCAGTACTTC
CDR3 protein: CASNPSRDYEQYF

V gene: TRBV7-2
J gene: TRBJ2-1
clone size: NA
D gene: NA
CDR3 DNA: TGTGCCAGCAGCTTAGCGAGCACTGAGCAGTTCTTC
CDR3 protein: CASSLASTEQFF

V gene: TRBV29-1
J gene: TRBJ2-6
clone size: many
D gene: TRBD2
CDR3 DNA: TGCAGCGTTGAAGATCGGGGAGCGGGAGGCCAAAGCGGGGCCAACGTCCTGACTTTC
CDR3 protein: CSVEDRGAGGQSGANVLTF

V gene: TRBV6-1
J gene: TRBJ2-5
clone size: many
D gene: TRBD1
CDR3 DNA: TGTGCCAGCAGTATTACAGGGGGGGAGACCCAGTACTTC
CDR3 protein: CASSITGGETQYF

V gene: TRBV11-2
J gene: TRBJ2-7
clone size: many
D gene: TRBD1
CDR3 DNA: TGTGCCAGCAGCCTCCATGGACAGGGGTCCTACGAGCAGTACTTC
CDR3 protein: CASSLHGQGSYEQYF

V gene: TRBV7-8
J gene: TRBJ2-7
clone size: many
D gene: NA
CDR3 DNA: TGTGCCAGCAGCTTAGAAATAGGGGGCGAGCAGTACTTC
CDR3 protein: CASSLEIGGEQYF

V gene: TRBV6-5
J gene: TRBJ1-5
clone size: many
D gene: NA
CDR3 DNA: TGTGCCAGCAGTTACTCCCCACCACAGGGAAATCAGCCCCAGCATTTT
CDR3 protein: CASSYSPPQGNQPQHF

V gene: TRBV20-1
J gene: TRBJ1-1
clone size: many
D gene: NA
CDR3 DNA: TGCAGTGCTAGAGACCTGGGAGGATTCACTGAAGCTTTCTTT
CDR3 protein: CSARDLGGFTEAFF

V gene: TRBV6-6
J gene: TRBJ2-7
clone size: many
D gene: TRBD2
CDR3 DNA: TGTGCCAGCAGCCGCGCCAGCGGGAGACCCTACGAGCAGTACTTC
CDR3 protein: CASSRASGRPYEQYF

V gene: TRBV2
J gene: TRBJ2-1
clone size: many
D gene: TRBD2
CDR3 DNA: TGTGCCAGCAGGACCACCAGTCCCGGGACTAGCGGGAGGAATTATGAGCAGTTCTTC
CDR3 protein: CASRTTSPGTSGRNYEQFF

V gene: TRBV6-2/TRBV6-3
J gene: TRBJ2-1
clone size: NA
D gene: TRBD2
CDR3 DNA: TGTGCCAGCAGTTACCTCGGAGGTAGCGGGAGCCTTTACAATGAGCAGTTCTTC
CDR3 protein: CASSYLGGSGSLYNEQFF

V gene: TRBV5-1
J gene: TRBJ2-1
clone size: few
D gene: NA
CDR3 DNA: TGCGCCAGCAGCTTGGGGGCGGGACTCGATGAGCAGTTCTTC
CDR3 protein: CASSLGAGLDEQFF

V gene: TRBV7-9
J gene: TRBJ2-1
clone size: few
D gene: TRBD1
CDR3 DNA: TGTGCCAGCAGCTTGGCCGCGATAGGGGGCCGAAATGAGCAGTTCTTC
CDR3 protein: CASSLAAIGGRNEQFF

V gene: TRBV18
J gene: TRBJ2-7
clone size: few
D gene: NA
CDR3 DNA: TGTGCCAGCTCACCACGGTCAGCCGGAGACCTCTACGAGCAGTACTTC
CDR3 protein: CASSPRSAGDLYEQYF

V gene: TRBV7-3
J gene: TRBJ2-1
clone size: many
D gene: TRBD1
CDR3 DNA: TGTGCCAGCAGCCCCCAGACAGGGGGACTTAATGAGCAGTTCTTC
CDR3 protein: CASSPQTGGLNEQFF

V gene: TRBV7-3
J gene: TRBJ2-5
clone size: many
D gene: NA
CDR3 DNA: TGTGCCAGCAGCTTTTCACAGCAAGAGACCCAGTACTTC
CDR3 protein: CASSFSQQETQYF

V gene: TRBV28
J gene: TRBJ2-7
clone size: many
D gene: NA
CDR3 DNA: TGTGCCAGCAGTTTGCTGTCCTACGAGCAGTACTTC
CDR3 protein: CASSLLSYEQYF

V gene: TRBV19
J gene: TRBJ2-1
clone size: NA
D gene: NA
CDR3 DNA: TGTGCCAGTAGTCGGACCTCGGCTATACGGGATGAGCAGTCCTTC
CDR3 protein: CASSRTSAIRDEQSF

V gene: TRBV5-1
J gene: TRBJ2-7
clone size: few
D gene: NA
CDR3 DNA: TGCGCCAGCAGCTCTCCCGGAGGCGAGCAGTACTTC
CDR3 protein: CASSSPGGEQYF

V gene: TRBV5-1
J gene: TRBJ1-4
clone size: many
D gene: TRBD1
CDR3 DNA: TGCGCCAGCAGCTTTACAGGGGGCGCCCAGGAAAAACTGTTTTTT
CDR3 protein: CASSFTGGAQEKLFF

V gene: TRBV5-1
J gene: TRBJ1-4
clone size: many
D gene: NA
CDR3 DNA: TGCGCCAGCAGCCCCGGGACATCAACTAATGAAAAACTGTTTTTT
CDR3 protein: CASSPGTSTNEKLFF